A single sample gave rise to the 18 T cell receptor beta chains below, sequenced in a study of T cell responses to AZD1222 COVID-19 vaccine. Clones were read by immunoSEQ multiplex PCR, and TCRdb kept only the in-frame ones, dropping some. The top ten hold less than 9% of the sample, which has some 130,000 clones, 90% seen once. The sample consisted of peripheral blood, taken on day 0 of AZD1222 vaccination. These receptors were obtained from an adult in good health.

The chain is built from TRBV28 and TRBJ2-2, with 8 positions matching TRBD1. Germline assignment: CDR1 MDHEN and CDR2 SYDVKM. With 5 bases clipped from V and 4 bases from J, the junction kept 3 bases outside the gene matches. The CDR3 spans 14 residues. CDR3 coding DNA: TGTGCCAGCAGTCCAGGGGGCCCCACCGGGGAGCTGTTTTTT. It translates to CASSPGGPTGELFF.

This chain connects TRBV4-3 to TRBJ2-7; perhaps D is TRBD1 or TRBD2 (7 bases each). CDR3 size: 15 residues. Germline V lookup: CDR1 LGHNA, CDR2 YSLEER. Trimming shortened V by 4 bases and J by 4 bases, and 17 bases separated the two germline ends. The CDR3 loop reads CASSPNPGGVYEQYF. The CDR3 DNA reads as TGCGCCAGCAGCCCCAACCCAGGGGGGGTATACGAGCAGTACTTC.

A few counts support this clone. V and J are TRBV5-4 and TRBJ2-5; D is perhaps TRBD2 (5 bases). Per the germline V gene, CDR1 is SGHNT and CDR2 is YYREEE (reference sequence). The CDR3 is made up of 15 amino acids. Trimming cost V 0 bases and J 10 bases, with 19 bases left between them. The CDR3 DNA sequence: TGTGCCAGCAGCTTGGACCCCGACGCGGCAGGAGGCCAGTACTTC. It translates to CASSLDPDAAGGQYF.

This clone showed up just a few times. The chain links TRBV10-2 to TRBJ2-2, with 7 positions matching TRBD1. V dropped 6 bases and J dropped 3; count of bases not matched to a gene: 4. The CDR3 runs to 14 residues. Germline loops: CDR1 WSHSY, CDR2 SAAADI. The CDR3 nucleotides are TGCGCCAGCAGGGGGACAGTTGACACCGGGGAGCTGTTTTTT. It encodes CASRGTVDTGELFF.

V is TRBV5-5 and J is TRBJ1-2; D is unresolved. The CDR3 covers 13 residues. Germline CDR1 and CDR2: SGHKS and YYEKEE (reference sequence). V gave up 0 bases and J gave up 4 bases, with 7 bases separating them. The CDR3 DNA follows: TGTGCCAGCAGCTTGGGACCGCTCTATGGCTACACCTTC. Translating gives CASSLGPLYGYTF.

The chain links TRBV29-1 to TRBJ2-5; D is undetermined. The V and J ends lost 3 bases and 4 bases respectively, with 15 bases between them. Germline-derived CDR1 and CDR2 are SQVTM and ANQGSEA. CDR3 length: 14 amino acids. The DNA for the CDR3 is TGCAGCGTTGACGGGTACGCCCTAAGAGAGACCCAGTACTTC. It is translated as CSVDGYALRETQYF.

V and J are TRBV29-1 and TRBJ2-5, with a tentative D call TRBD1 (5 bases). V shed 6 bases and J shed 3 bases, with 5 bases lying between them. This CDR3 comprises 10 residues. Per germline, CDR1 SQVTM and CDR2 ANQGSEA. As DNA, the CDR3 is TGCAGCGTGACAGAAGAGACCCAGTACTTC. It specifies CSVTEETQYF.

The chain employs TRBV4-3 and TRBJ2-3; 10 bases fit TRBD2. V dropped 0 bases and J dropped 0; count of bases not matched to a gene: 6. Looked up from germline, CDR1 is LGHNA and CDR2 is YSLEER. The CDR3 length is 18 residues. The CDR3 sequence: CASSQEKAGGPSTDTQYF. CDR3 DNA sequence: TGCGCCAGCAGCCAAGAAAAAGCGGGGGGGCCTAGCACAGATACGCAGTATTTT.

V and J are TRBV10-1 and TRBJ2-5; perhaps TRBD2 as D (7 bases). Germline V gene data show CDR1 as WNHNN and CDR2 as SYGVQD (reference sequence). V was pared by 3 bases and J by 5 bases, with 16 bases between. CDR3 length equals 15 residues. The DNA for the CDR3 is TGCGCCAGCAGTGAAGGGGGGGGCCGGCACGAGACCCAGTACTTC. Amino acid sequence: CASSEGGGRHETQYF.

This sequence joins TRBV6-4 and TRBJ2-2; 7 bases are a match to TRBD1. With 6 bases clipped from V and 7 bases from J, the junction kept 8 bases outside the gene matches. Germline V gene sequence: CDR1 MRHNA, CDR2 SNTAGT. The length of the CDR3 is 14 residues. In DNA, the CDR3 is TGTGCCAGCAGCCCAGGGGGTGTTGGCGGGGAGCTGTTTTTT. Its protein is CASSPGGVGGELFF.

The rearrangement uses TRBV6-2 or TRBV6-3 and TRBJ2-2, with 9 positions matching TRBD2. The CDR3 consists of 16 residues. Unmatched junction bases numbered 6, after V lost 6 bases and J lost 1 base. Germline CDR1 reads MNHEY; CDR2 reads SVGEGT. The CDR3 is CASSSGLAQNTGELFF. The CDR3 DNA reads as TGTGCCAGCAGCTCCGGACTAGCGCAGAACACCGGGGAGCTGTTTTTT.

The V and J genes are TRBV28 and TRBJ1-2; D gene unclear. The V gene's germline CDR1 is MDHEN and CDR2 SYDVKM. The CDR3 consists of 11 residues. V lost 6 bases and J lost 7, with 9 bases in between. The CDR3 spells CASRAPGGYTF. The CDR3 nucleotides are TGTGCCAGCAGGGCCCCGGGTGGCTACACCTTC.

A single count supports this clone. The J gene is TRBJ1-5, the V gene TRBV19; 8 nucleotides align to TRBD1. The CDR3 is made up of 14 amino acids. Germline values: CDR1 LNHDA, CDR2 SQIVND (reference sequence). After removal of 6 bases from V and 4 bases from J, the junction contained 5 bases not matched to a gene. The CDR3 DNA reads as TGTGCCAGTAGCCAAACAGGGGGGAATCAGCCCCAGCATTTT. It is translated as CASSQTGGNQPQHF.

The chain carries TRBV2 and TRBJ1-2; TRBD1 matches at 10 bases. Germline V gene lookup returns CDR1 SNHLY and CDR2 FYNNEI. The CDR3 covers 12 residues. V gave up 7 bases and J gave up 8 bases; unmatched junction bases: 4. The DNA of the CDR3 is TGTGCCAGCAAGACAGGGGGCAAAGGCTACACCTTC. Encoded protein: CASKTGGKGYTF.

This rearrangement joins TRBV6-2 or TRBV6-3 to TRBJ1-1; D gene uncertain. Per germline, CDR1 MNHEY and CDR2 SVGEGT. This CDR3 has 10 residues. V was clipped by 6 bases and J by 10 bases, with 9 bases between them. CDR3 DNA sequence: TGTGCCAGCAGCAGGCGCCCAGCTTTCTTT. Translated: CASSRRPAFF.

The chain links TRBV29-1 to TRBJ1-2; perhaps TRBD1 as D (5 bases). The V end lost 4 bases, the J end lost 7 bases, and 16 bases lay between the germline ends. The CDR3 has 13 amino acids. CDR1 is SQVTM and CDR2 is ANQGSEA in the germline V gene. The CDR3 here is CSVATTASRGYTF. In DNA form, the CDR3 reads TGCAGCGTTGCAACGACAGCATCGCGTGGCTACACCTTC.

This clone was picked up a small number of times. The chain uses TRBV27 and TRBJ2-3; a weak D match, TRBD1 (6 bases). The CDR3 contains 16 residues. Between the trimmed V and J ends, which lost 4 bases and 1 base, there was a span of 15 bases. Looked up from germline, CDR1 is MNHEY and CDR2 is SMNVEV (reference sequence). The DNA for the CDR3 is TGTGCCAGCAGTTGGGACAAGGTCTCGGGCACAGATACGCAGTATTTT. It translates to CASSWDKVSGTDTQYF.

The genes are TRBV30 and TRBJ1-5; TRBD1 matches 7 bases. From germline, CDR1 is GTSNPN and CDR2 SVGIG (reference sequence). This CDR3 contains 14 residues. J gave up 7 bases and V 2 bases, and 8 bases lay outside the gene matches. CDR3 sequence: CAWSTQTGNQPQHF. CDR3 in DNA: TGTGCCTGGAGTACGCAGACAGGGAACCAGCCCCAGCATTTT.